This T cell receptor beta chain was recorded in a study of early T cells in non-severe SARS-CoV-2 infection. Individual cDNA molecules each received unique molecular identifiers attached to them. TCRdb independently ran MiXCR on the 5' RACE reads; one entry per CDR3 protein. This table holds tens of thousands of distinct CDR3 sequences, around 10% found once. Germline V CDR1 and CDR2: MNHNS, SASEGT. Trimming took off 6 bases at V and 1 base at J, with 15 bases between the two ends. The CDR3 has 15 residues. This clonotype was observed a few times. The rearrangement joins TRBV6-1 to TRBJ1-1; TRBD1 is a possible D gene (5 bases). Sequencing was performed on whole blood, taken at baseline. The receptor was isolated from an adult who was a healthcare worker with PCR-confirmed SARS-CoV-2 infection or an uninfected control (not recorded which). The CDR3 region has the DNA TGTGCCAGCAGACCCGAAAACACAGGGAACACTGAAGCTTTCTTT. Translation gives CASRPENTGNTEAFF.